A single sample is the source of the 26 T cell receptor beta chains below, sequenced in a study of T-cell reconstitution after alpha-beta-depleted transplantation in children. It was with unique molecular identifiers that the TCRbeta library was prepared. TCRdb passed the PCR reads through MiXCR, listing each CDR3 protein once. The sample has roughly 24,000 distinct CDR3 sequences; roughly a tenth are singletons. Specimen: PBMCs from the stem cell graft donor, collected from the stem cell graft. Receptor source: a human donor who donated a stem cell graft to a child with chronic granulomatous disease.

This clonotype was counted at least ten times. This CDR3 is CASSVGGSKARETQYF. The CDR3 nucleotides read TGTGCCAGCAGTGTAGGTGGGAGTAAAGCTCGAGAGACCCAGTACTTC. V is TRBV6-1 and J is TRBJ2-5; possibly TRBD2 for D (5 bases). Germline CDR1 and CDR2: MNHNS and SASEGT. CDR3 length: 16 residues. V was trimmed by 4 bases and J by 4 bases, leaving 19 bases between them.

This clonotype has at least ten counts. The CDR3 is CASGTSGDLPYNEQFF. Written as DNA, the CDR3 is TGTGCCAGCGGGACTAGCGGGGATCTGCCCTACAATGAGCAGTTCTTC. V and J are TRBV28 and TRBJ2-1; 13 positions agree with TRBD2. CDR3 length equals 16 residues. Unmatched junction bases numbered 6, after V lost 8 bases and J lost 2 bases. The V gene's germline CDR1 is MDHEN and CDR2 SYDVKM.

In its sample, this clonotype was seen many times. The J gene is TRBJ1-1, the V gene TRBV7-6, with a tentative D call TRBD1 (5 bases). Germline lookup yields CDR1 SGHVS and CDR2 FNYEAQ. This CDR3 has 15 residues. V was trimmed by 0 bases and J by 0 bases, leaving 8 bases between them. The CDR3 is CASSLADSMNTEAFF. Here the CDR3 DNA reads TGTGCCAGCAGCTTAGCCGACAGTATGAACACTGAAGCTTTCTTT.

By share, this clonotype counts as medium-sized. The chain is built from TRBV10-3 and TRBJ2-3, with TRBD2 matching 9 bases. Germline lookup yields CDR1 ENHRY and CDR2 SYGVKD. CDR3 size: 17 residues. Trimming at V came to 9 bases and at J to 4 bases, leaving 17 bases not matched to a gene. As DNA, the CDR3 is TGTGCCATTGGCGGATCTAGCGGGGACAATGGCGCAGATACGCAGTATTTT. Encoded protein: CAIGGSSGDNGADTQYF.

Ten or more counts support this clonotype. The chain has TRBV5-1 and TRBJ2-3, with D possibly being TRBD2 (5 bases). CDR3 length: 15 amino acids. V dropped 0 bases and J dropped 0 bases, with 8 bases sitting between them. The germline V gene has CDR1 SGHRS and CDR2 YFSETQ. The chain's CDR3 is CASSLEAVSTDTQYF. CDR3 nucleotides: TGCGCCAGCAGCTTGGAAGCGGTTAGCACAGATACGCAGTATTTT.

The DNA for the CDR3 is TGCAGTGCTCCCCCCCAGGGGGCGCCCGGCTACACCTTC. Its translation is CSAPPQGAPGYTF. This chain uses TRBV20-1 with TRBJ1-2; 8 positions match TRBD1. The J segment lost 8 bases and the V segment lost 5 bases, leaving 10 bases of the junction unmatched. Germline CDR1 DFQATT, CDR2 SNEGSKA (reference sequence). This CDR3 comprises 13 residues.

This clonotype was picked up many times. The V call is TRBV29-1, the J call TRBJ2-1; 14 bases agree with TRBD2. Trimming removed 6 bases from V and 4 bases from J; junction bases left unmatched: 5. CDR3 length: 15 amino acids. CDR1 and CDR2 from the germline V gene are SQVTM and ANQGSEA. The CDR3 DNA follows: TGCAGCGTCTCCGGGACTAGCGGGGGTTACAATGAGCAGTTCTTC. This gives the protein CSVSGTSGGYNEQFF.

This clonotype was observed many times. The chain employs TRBV12-3 or TRBV12-4 and TRBJ1-6; 7 bases match TRBD1. With V trimmed by 4 bases and J by 8 bases, 8 bases remained unmatched. This CDR3 region has 15 residues. In DNA form, the CDR3 reads TGTGCCAGCAGTTCAGACGACAGGGAGGATTCACCCCTCCACTTT. Its translation: CASSSDDREDSPLHF.

The table lists this clonotype with many counts. The CDR3 here is CASSIGGGLQETQYF. In nucleotides, the CDR3 is TGCGCCAGCAGCATCGGGGGGGGACTCCAAGAGACCCAGTACTTC. This rearrangement joins TRBV5-1 to TRBJ2-5, with 8 bases that match TRBD2. The junction had 6 bases not matched to a gene; V was cut back by 4 bases and J by 1 base. The CDR3 consists of 15 residues. The germline V gene encodes CDR1 SGHRS and CDR2 YFSETQ.

This clonotype was detected ten times or more. The chain is built from TRBV19 and TRBJ1-2, with 7 bases that match TRBD1. From germline, CDR1 is LNHDA and CDR2 SQIVND (reference sequence). V shed 7 bases, J shed 3 bases, and the junction held 14 bases outside the gene matches. The CDR3 runs 16 residues. The CDR3 region is CASINNRGGADYGYTF. For the CDR3, the DNA is TGTGCCAGTATCAACAATCGAGGGGGCGCGGACTATGGCTACACCTTC.

At least ten counts were recorded for this clonotype. The CDR3 reads CASSLAGKGLVQETQYF. The CDR3, as DNA: TGTGCCAGCAGCTTGGCGGGGAAAGGACTAGTCCAAGAGACCCAGTACTTC. The chain links TRBV5-6 to TRBJ2-5; 7 nucleotides line up with TRBD2. The CDR3 contains 17 residues. V lost 0 bases and J lost 1; bases outside the gene matches: 9. Germline lookup yields CDR1 SGHDT and CDR2 YYEEEE.

This clonotype has ten or more counts. The V gene is TRBV20-1, the J gene TRBJ2-1, with a tentative D call TRBD2 (6 bases). The CDR3 sequence is 13 residues long. Germline CDR1 DFQATT, CDR2 SNEGSKA (reference sequence). The V end lost 7 bases, the J end lost 8 bases, and 18 bases lay between the germline ends. The CDR3 DNA is TGCAGTGAAAGCGGGTCCCGCCAGCATGAGCAGTTCTTC. Residues: CSESGSRQHEQFF.

This clonotype was counted ten times or more. The chain employs TRBV19 and TRBJ2-6, with D unresolved. This CDR3 contains 14 residues. The germline V and J ends were trimmed by 4 bases and 0 bases, with 4 bases remaining between them. Germline lookup yields CDR1 LNHDA and CDR2 SQIVND (reference sequence). This CDR3 reads CASSTVSGANVLTF. The DNA of the CDR3 is TGTGCCAGTAGTACGGTCTCTGGGGCCAACGTCCTGACTTTC.

In this sample, this clonotype turned up a few times. The rearrangement uses TRBV7-8 and TRBJ2-7, with TRBD1 matching 7 bases. This CDR3 is 17 amino acids long. The V segment lost 5 bases and the J segment 2 bases; nucleotides outside the gene matches: 15. In germline, CDR1 is SGHVS, CDR2 FQNEAQ. The CDR3 loop reads CASSGTPNGQVPYEQYF. The CDR3 DNA is TGTGCCAGCAGCGGAACCCCCAACGGACAGGTACCCTACGAGCAGTACTTC.

This clonotype was observed many times. The genes are TRBV12-3 or TRBV12-4 and TRBJ1-4; the D is unclear. CDR3 length: 15 amino acids. The V gene lost 4 bases and the J gene lost 4 bases, with 13 bases spanning the gap. The CDR3 region is CASSSPGNLNEKLFF. For the CDR3, the DNA is TGTGCCAGCAGTTCACCGGGGAACCTTAATGAAAAACTGTTTTTT.

This clonotype was detected many times. The gene calls are TRBV24-1 and TRBJ2-1; 8 bases line up with TRBD2. CDR3 length: 14 residues. CDR1 and CDR2 (germline): KGHDR, SFDVKD. Trimming removed 6 bases from V and 4 bases from J; junction bases left unmatched: 4. The CDR3: CATSLAGRYNEQFF. The DNA for the CDR3 is TGTGCCACCAGTCTAGCGGGCAGATACAATGAGCAGTTCTTC.

This sequence joins TRBV6-5 and TRBJ1-1; 11 bases align to TRBD1. CDR1 is MNHEY, CDR2 SVGAGI, per germline. CDR3 length: 17 residues. Germline trimming cut 3 bases from V and 1 base from J; bases unmatched to any gene: 7. The CDR3 DNA reads as TGTGCCAGCAGTTATTCAGGACAGGGGGCGGGGAACACTGAAGCTTTCTTT. This sequence encodes CASSYSGQGAGNTEAFF.

In its sample, this clonotype was seen many times. The V and J genes are TRBV3-1 and TRBJ2-7, with D perhaps matching TRBD1 or TRBD2 (5 bases each). Germline V gene sequence: CDR1 LGHDT, CDR2 YNNKEL (reference sequence). V lost 1 base to trimming and J lost 2 bases, with 12 bases between them. The CDR3 covers 15 residues. The CDR3 DNA reads as TGTGCCAGCAGCCAAGTACCGGGACCTGCCTACGAGCAGTACTTC. Amino acid sequence: CASSQVPGPAYEQYF.

This clonotype appeared once. This chain uses TRBV20-1 with TRBJ2-4; D possibly corresponds to TRBD2 (5 bases). Per the germline V gene, CDR1 is DFQATT and CDR2 is SNEGSKA (reference sequence). This CDR3 has 15 residues. Between the trimmed V and J ends, which lost 7 bases and 3 bases, there was a span of 19 bases. The CDR3 protein is CSGGGQATGKNIQYF. The CDR3 nucleotides are TGCAGTGGTGGCGGGCAGGCGACGGGCAAAAACATTCAGTACTTC.

This clonotype was recorded at least ten times. The genes are TRBV3-1 and TRBJ1-6; 9 positions agree with TRBD1. Germline V gene data show CDR1 as LGHDT and CDR2 as YNNKEL (reference sequence). Trimming took 6 bases from V and 5 from J; bases not matched to a gene: 14. The CDR3 totals 18 residues. CDR3 sequence: CASRHPGQGILNNSPLHF. CDR3 DNA: TGTGCCAGCAGGCACCCGGGACAGGGAATTCTCAATAATTCACCCCTCCACTTT. Together with reference TRBV3-1 and TRBJ1-6, the CDR3 gives the full variable domain: DTAVSQTPKYLVTQMGNDKSIKCEQNLGHDTMYWYKQDSKKFLKIMFSYNNKELIINETVPNRFSPKSPDKAHLNLHINSLELGDSAVYFCASRHPGQGILNNSPLHFGNGTRLTVT.

This clonotype was observed at least ten times. The chain has TRBV11-2 and TRBJ1-2; unclear D gene. Germline values: CDR1 SGHAT, CDR2 FQNNGV. CDR3 size: 14 residues. V lost 6 bases and J 5 bases, leaving 16 bases between the germline ends. The CDR3, as DNA: TGTGCCAGCAGTTGGAGTTCTCGGGGTTATGGCTACACCTTC. As protein: CASSWSSRGYGYTF. The full variable domain, rest sourced from reference TRBV11-2 and TRBJ1-2, is EAGVAQSPRYKIIEKRQSVAFWCNPISGHATLYWYQQILGQGPKLLIQFQNNGVVDDSQLPKDRFSAERLKGVDSTLKIQPAKLEDSAVYLCASSWSSRGYGYTFGSGTRLTVV.

This clonotype was seen repeatedly, ten times or more. The chain recombines TRBV7-2 with TRBJ1-1, with no clear D. Germline V gene data show CDR1 as SGHTA and CDR2 as FQGNSA. Trimming stripped 4 bases from V and 5 bases from J, with 23 bases between. The CDR3 is 17 amino acids. CDR3 amino acids: CASSSNPLSSEGTEAFF. CDR3 DNA: TGTGCCAGCAGCTCAAACCCCCTAAGCAGTGAAGGTACTGAAGCTTTCTTT.

This clonotype appeared many times. The chain is built from TRBV15 and TRBJ2-7; a weak D match, TRBD1 (6 bases). Trimming pared 6 bases from V and 1 base from J, leaving 10 bases between. CDR1 and CDR2 from the germline V gene are LNHNV and YYDKDF (reference sequence). This CDR3 contains 13 residues. CDR3 protein: CATRKDSSYEQYF. In nucleotides, the CDR3 is TGTGCCACCAGAAAGGACAGTTCCTACGAGCAGTACTTC.

This clonotype was seen many times. V and J are TRBV7-2 and TRBJ2-7; tentative D call: TRBD1 (5 bases). The length of the CDR3 is 15 residues. V lost 4 bases, J lost 0 bases, and 13 bases lay in between. Germline loops: CDR1 SGHTA, CDR2 FQGNSA. DNA for the CDR3: TGTGCCAGCAGCTCCCCGGGCAGGGTCTCCTACGAGCAGTACTTC. As protein: CASSSPGRVSYEQYF.

This clonotype was seen ten or more times. The rearrangement joins TRBV6-5 to TRBJ2-6; possibly TRBD2 for D (7 bases). CDR1 is MNHEY and CDR2 is SVGAGI in the germline V gene. V lost 1 base and J lost 4, with 14 bases in between. The CDR3 has 17 residues. This CDR3 is CASSYFRGATGANVLTF. For the CDR3, the DNA is TGTGCCAGCAGTTACTTCCGGGGGGCGACCGGGGCCAACGTCCTGACTTTC.

The rearrangement uses TRBV4-2 and TRBJ2-1, with D uncertain. CDR3 length equals 14 residues. Germline V CDR1 and CDR2: LGHNA, YNFKEQ. Trimming shortened V by 4 bases and J by 3 bases, and 10 bases separated the two germline ends. This CDR3 is CASSPGRLYNEQFF. CDR3 DNA sequence: TGTGCCAGCAGCCCCGGTCGCCTCTACAATGAGCAGTTCTTC.